Following are 10 T cell receptor beta chains from one sample sequenced in a study of T cell responses to AZD1222 COVID-19 vaccine. Generated by immunoSEQ multiplex PCR, the TCRdb table keeps only in-frame clones and is missing some. The sample gives 100,000 to 150,000 clones, approximately 86% of which show up once; roughly 12% is in the top ten. Specimen: peripheral blood, collected on day 0 of AZD1222 vaccination. Receptors originate from an adult in good health.

CDR3 sequence: CASSFLAGRTGELFF. The CDR3 DNA sequence: TGTGCCAGCAGCTTTCTAGCAGGACGCACCGGGGAGCTGTTTTTT. The chain has TRBV7-3 and TRBJ2-2; D perhaps matches TRBD2 (5 bases). Germline CDR1 and CDR2: SGHTA and FQGTGA. The CDR3 has 15 residues. Trimming shortened V by 3 bases and J by 4 bases, and 12 bases separated the two germline ends.

The chain is built from TRBV5-6 and TRBJ2-7; 11 bases fit TRBD1. J lost 3 bases, V lost 2 bases, and 4 bases had no gene match. Per the germline V gene, CDR1 is SGHDT and CDR2 is YYEEEE. The CDR3 spans 15 residues. The CDR3 DNA follows: TGTGCCAGCAGCTTTCGGACAGGGGGCGACTACGAGCAGTACTTC. Encoded protein: CASSFRTGGDYEQYF.

The chain is built from TRBV28 and TRBJ2-1; 10 bases match TRBD2. This CDR3 spans 15 amino acids. The germline CDR1 and CDR2 sequences are MDHEN and SYDVKM. V shed 6 bases, J shed 4 bases, and the junction held 6 bases outside the gene matches. In nucleotides, the CDR3 is TGTGCCAGCAGCCCCGTAGCGGGAGGTTACAATGAGCAGTTCTTC. Translated: CASSPVAGGYNEQFF. Combining the CDR3 with reference TRBV28 and TRBJ2-1 gives the whole variable domain DVKVTQSSRYLVKRTGEKVFLECVQDMDHENMFWYRQDPGLGLRLIYFSYDVKMKEKGDIPEGYSVSREKKERFSLILESASTNQTSMYLCASSPVAGGYNEQFFGPGTRLTVL.

This clone was detected once. J is TRBJ2-1 and V is TRBV6-4; D is perhaps TRBD2 (5 bases). V lost 2 bases and J 8 bases, leaving 10 bases between the germline ends. Germline CDR1 MRHNA, CDR2 SNTAGT. This CDR3 region has 13 residues. CDR3 DNA: TGTGCCAGCAGTGACGAGGGAGACGATGAGCAGTTCTTC. This gives the protein CASSDEGDDEQFF.

The chain links TRBV6-5 to TRBJ2-7; TRBD2 agrees at 14 bases. Germline assignment: CDR1 MNHEY and CDR2 SVGAGI. The CDR3 loop spans 14 amino acids. Unmatched junction bases numbered 1, after V lost 2 bases and J lost 7 bases. As DNA, the CDR3 is TGTGCCAGCAGTTACGGGACTAGCGGGGGTGAGCAGTACTTC. Amino acid sequence: CASSYGTSGGEQYF.

This clone was detected a few times. V and J are TRBV12-5 and TRBJ2-1, with 12 bases identical to TRBD2. Germline loops: CDR1 LGHNT, CDR2 FRNRAP. The CDR3 loop spans 16 amino acids. Germline trimming cut 4 bases from V and 7 bases from J; bases unmatched to any gene: 8. The CDR3 region has the DNA TGTGCTAGTGGTTATGCTAGCGGGGGGGCCAGGAATGAGCAGTTCTTC. It encodes CASGYASGGARNEQFF.

The genes are TRBV10-3 and TRBJ1-1; 7 bases are a match to TRBD1. The CDR3 is 13 amino acids. The germline gives CDR1 ENHRY, CDR2 SYGVKD. Trimming took 6 bases from V and 5 from J; bases not matched to a gene: 6. The CDR3 region has the DNA TGTGCCATCAGGGGGACAGTAGTTACTGAAGCTTTCTTT. It translates to CAIRGTVVTEAFF.

The chain couples TRBV7-2 to TRBJ2-3; D gene ambiguous. V lost 3 bases and J 3 bases, leaving 10 bases between the germline ends. The germline CDR1 and CDR2 sequences are SGHTA and FQGNSA. CDR3 size: 14 residues. CDR3 nucleotide sequence: TGTGCCAGCAGCTTCGCTAGAGGAACAGATACGCAGTATTTT. This sequence encodes CASSFARGTDTQYF. Drawing the rest from reference TRBV7-2 and TRBJ2-3, the complete variable domain is GAGVSQSPSNKVTEKGKDVELRCDPISGHTALYWYRQSLGQGLEFLIYFQGNSAPDKSGLPSDRFSAERTGGSVSTLTIQRTQQEDSAVYLCASSFARGTDTQYFGPGTRLTVL.

The V call is TRBV5-1, the J call TRBJ2-2; D is tentatively TRBD1 or TRBD2 (5 bases each). This CDR3 spans 16 amino acids. V lost 4 bases and J 2 bases, leaving 15 bases between the germline ends. Germline CDR1 reads SGHRS; CDR2 reads YFSETQ. Written as DNA, the CDR3 is TGCGCCAGCAGCGCGCCGGGGCGCAGAAACACCGGGGAGCTGTTTTTT. It translates to CASSAPGRRNTGELFF.

The chain has TRBV9 and TRBJ1-1, with D possibly TRBD1 on 5 matching bases. V lost 3 bases and J 3 bases, leaving 15 bases between the germline ends. The CDR3 sequence is 15 residues long. Per the germline V gene, CDR1 is SGDLS and CDR2 is YYNGEE. The CDR3 coding sequence is TGTGCCAGCAGCGCGGGACCGGTAGCCGACACTGAAGCTTTCTTT. Amino acids: CASSAGPVADTEAFF. Drawing the rest from reference TRBV9 and TRBJ1-1, the complete variable domain is DSGVTQTPKHLITATGQRVTLRCSPRSGDLSVYWYQQSLDQGLQFLIQYYNGEERAKGNILERFSAQQFPDLHSELNLSSLELGDSALYFCASSAGPVADTEAFFGQGTRLTVV.